The TCR beta chain under discussion was sequenced for a study of cytomegalovirus exposure and HLA in healthy donors. General study points: Among the CMV-associated chains, three were confirmed in vitro as specific for CMV antigens. TRBV6-2, TRBV6-3 and some other V segments were unresolvable in 87-base-pair reads.

Germline V gene sequence: CDR1 SEHNR, CDR2 FQNEAQ (reference sequence). There are 12 residues in the CDR3. Worth noting for this clone: Its antigen is undetermined.

PCR primers comprised 60 Vbeta and 13 Jbeta primers. Assay used: immunoSEQ multiplex PCR; TCRdb lists only in-frame clones, some missing. The sample carries a few hundred thousand clones, around 80% recorded once. This receptor was identified in a woman aged 55-70 years in good health and CMV-seropositive. The V and J genes are TRBV7-9 and TRBJ2-5, with a possible D match to TRBD1 (6 bases). The last part of the DNA fits TRBJ2-7 better; the J call may be wrong. The specimen was PBMCs. The CDR3 nucleotides are TGTGCCAGCAGCGCCGACAGGAACGAGCAGTACTTC. It translates to CASSADRNEQYF.